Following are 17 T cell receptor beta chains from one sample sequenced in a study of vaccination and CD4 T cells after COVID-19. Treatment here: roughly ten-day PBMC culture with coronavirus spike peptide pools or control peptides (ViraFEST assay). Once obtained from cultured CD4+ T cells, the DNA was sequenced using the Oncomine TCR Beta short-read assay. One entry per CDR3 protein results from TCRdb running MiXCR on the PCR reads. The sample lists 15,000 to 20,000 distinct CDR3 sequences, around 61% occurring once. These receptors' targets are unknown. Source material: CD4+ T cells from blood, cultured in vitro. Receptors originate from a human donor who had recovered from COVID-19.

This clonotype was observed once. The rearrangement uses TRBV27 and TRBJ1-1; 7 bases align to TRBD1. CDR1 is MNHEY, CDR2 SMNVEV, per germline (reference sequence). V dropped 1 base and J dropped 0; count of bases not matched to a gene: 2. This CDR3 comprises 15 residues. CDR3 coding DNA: TGTGCCAGCAGTTTATACGACAGGGTGAACACTGAAGCTTTCTTT. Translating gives CASSLYDRVNTEAFF.

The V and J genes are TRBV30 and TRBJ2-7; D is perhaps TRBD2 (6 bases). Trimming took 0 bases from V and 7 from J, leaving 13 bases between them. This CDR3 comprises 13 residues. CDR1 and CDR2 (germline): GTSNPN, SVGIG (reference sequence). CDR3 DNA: TGTGCCTGGAGTGTGACGGGAGTCGGAGAGCAGTACTTC. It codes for CAWSVTGVGEQYF.

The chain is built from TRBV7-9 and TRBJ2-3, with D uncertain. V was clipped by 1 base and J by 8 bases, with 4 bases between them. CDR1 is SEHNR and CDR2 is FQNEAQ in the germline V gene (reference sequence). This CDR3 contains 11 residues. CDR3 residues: CASSLEGTQYF. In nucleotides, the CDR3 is TGTGCCAGCAGCTTAGAGGGTACGCAGTATTTT.

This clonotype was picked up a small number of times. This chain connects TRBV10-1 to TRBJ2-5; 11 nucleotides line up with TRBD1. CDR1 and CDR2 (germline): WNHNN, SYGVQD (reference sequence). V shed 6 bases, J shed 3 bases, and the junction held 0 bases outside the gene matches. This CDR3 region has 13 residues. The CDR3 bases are TGCGCCAGCAGGGGACAGGGGGAAGAGACCCAGTACTTC. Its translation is CASRGQGEETQYF.

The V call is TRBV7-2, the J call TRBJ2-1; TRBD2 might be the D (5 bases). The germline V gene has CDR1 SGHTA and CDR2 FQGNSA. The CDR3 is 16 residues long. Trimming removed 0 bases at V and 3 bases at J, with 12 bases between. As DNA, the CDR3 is TGTGCCAGCAGCTTAGCGCTCCAGCGGAGCTACAATGAGCAGTTCTTC. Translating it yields CASSLALQRSYNEQFF. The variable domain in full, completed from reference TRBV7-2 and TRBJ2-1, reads GAGVSQSPSNKVTEKGKDVELRCDPISGHTALYWYRQSLGQGLEFLIYFQGNSAPDKSGLPSDRFSAERTGGSVSTLTIQRTQQEDSAVYLCASSLALQRSYNEQFFGPGTRLTVL.

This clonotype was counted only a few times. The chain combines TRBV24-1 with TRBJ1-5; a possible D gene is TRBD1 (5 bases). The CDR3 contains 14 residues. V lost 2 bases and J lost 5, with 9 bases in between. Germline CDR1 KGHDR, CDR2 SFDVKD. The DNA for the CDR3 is TGTGCCACCAGTGATTCCTTGGGGGATCAGCCCCAGCATTTT. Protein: CATSDSLGDQPQHF.

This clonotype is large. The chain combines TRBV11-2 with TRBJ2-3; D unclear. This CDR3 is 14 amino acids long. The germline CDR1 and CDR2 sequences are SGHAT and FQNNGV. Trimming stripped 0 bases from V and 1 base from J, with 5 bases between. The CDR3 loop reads CASSLDLRTDTQYF. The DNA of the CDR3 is TGTGCCAGCAGCTTAGATCTGCGCACAGATACGCAGTATTTT.

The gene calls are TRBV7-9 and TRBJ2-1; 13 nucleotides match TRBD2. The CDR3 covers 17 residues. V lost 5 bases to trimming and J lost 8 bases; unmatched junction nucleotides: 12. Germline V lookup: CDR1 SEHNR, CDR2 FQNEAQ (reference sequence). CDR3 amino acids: CASSRSTSGRRGYEQFF. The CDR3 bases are TGTGCCAGCAGCCGCTCGACTAGCGGGAGGAGGGGATATGAGCAGTTCTTC. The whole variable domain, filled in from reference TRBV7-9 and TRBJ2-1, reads DTGVSQNPRHKITKRGQNVTFRCDPISEHNRLYWYRQTLGQGPEFLTYFQNEAQLEKSRLLSDRFSAERPKGSFSTLEIQRTEQGDSAMYLCASSRSTSGRRGYEQFFGPGTRLTVL.

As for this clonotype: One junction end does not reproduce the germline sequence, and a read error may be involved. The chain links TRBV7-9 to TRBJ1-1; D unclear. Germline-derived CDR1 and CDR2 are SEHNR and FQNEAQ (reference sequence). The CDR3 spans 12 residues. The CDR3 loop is CASSLDKAGPIF. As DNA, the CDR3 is TGTGCCAGCAGCTTAGATAAGGCAGGCCCTATCTTT.

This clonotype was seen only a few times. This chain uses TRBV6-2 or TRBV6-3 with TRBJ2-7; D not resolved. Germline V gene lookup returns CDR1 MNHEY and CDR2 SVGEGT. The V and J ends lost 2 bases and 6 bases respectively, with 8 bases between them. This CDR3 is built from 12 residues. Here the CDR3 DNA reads TGTGCCAGCAGTTACAGGGTAGGCGAGCAGTACTTC. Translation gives CASSYRVGEQYF.

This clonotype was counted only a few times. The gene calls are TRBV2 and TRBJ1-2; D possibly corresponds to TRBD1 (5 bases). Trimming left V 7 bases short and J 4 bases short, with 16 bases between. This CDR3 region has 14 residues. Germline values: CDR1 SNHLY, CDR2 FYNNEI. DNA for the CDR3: TGTGCCAGCAAGATAACGGGACGGTCCTATGGCTACACCTTC. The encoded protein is CASKITGRSYGYTF.

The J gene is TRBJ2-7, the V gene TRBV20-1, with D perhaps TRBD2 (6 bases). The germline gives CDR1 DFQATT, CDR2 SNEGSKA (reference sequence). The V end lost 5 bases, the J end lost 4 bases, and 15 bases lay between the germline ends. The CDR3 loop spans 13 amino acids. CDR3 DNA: TGCAGTGCTGGTAGTGAGGGAGGATACGAGCAGTACTTC. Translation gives CSAGSEGGYEQYF.

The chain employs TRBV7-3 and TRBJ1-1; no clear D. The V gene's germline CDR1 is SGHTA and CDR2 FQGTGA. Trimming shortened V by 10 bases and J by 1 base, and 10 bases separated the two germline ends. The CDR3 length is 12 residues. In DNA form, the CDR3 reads TGTGCCAAGAACAGACCGAACACTGAAGCTTTCTTT. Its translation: CAKNRPNTEAFF.

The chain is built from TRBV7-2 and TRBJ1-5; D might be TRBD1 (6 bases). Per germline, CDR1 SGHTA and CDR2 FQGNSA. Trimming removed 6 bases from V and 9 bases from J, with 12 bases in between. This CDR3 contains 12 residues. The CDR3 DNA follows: TGTGCCAGCAGTCAGGGGTTCAGGCCCCAGCATTTT. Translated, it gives CASSQGFRPQHF.

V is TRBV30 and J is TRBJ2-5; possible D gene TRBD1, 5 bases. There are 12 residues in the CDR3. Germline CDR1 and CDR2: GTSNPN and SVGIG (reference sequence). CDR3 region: CAALDSKETQYF. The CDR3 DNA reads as TGTGCTGCATTAGACAGTAAAGAGACCCAGTACTTC.

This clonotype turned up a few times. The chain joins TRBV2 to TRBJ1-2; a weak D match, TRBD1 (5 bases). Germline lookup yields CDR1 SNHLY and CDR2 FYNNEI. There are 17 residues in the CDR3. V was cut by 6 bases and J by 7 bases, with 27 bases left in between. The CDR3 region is CASRRAQTVTRVGGYTF. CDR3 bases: TGTGCCAGCAGGCGGGCCCAAACGGTGACCAGGGTAGGTGGCTACACCTTC.

In DNA form, the CDR3 reads TGTGCCAGCAGTTTATCGGGGTGGGGAAGCAATCAGCCCCAGCATTTT. Amino acid sequence: CASSLSGWGSNQPQHF. The V and J genes are TRBV27 and TRBJ1-5; D not certain. The CDR3 is 16 amino acids. Germline V gene lookup returns CDR1 MNHEY and CDR2 SMNVEV (reference sequence). Trimming removed 0 bases at V and 1 base at J, with 10 bases between.